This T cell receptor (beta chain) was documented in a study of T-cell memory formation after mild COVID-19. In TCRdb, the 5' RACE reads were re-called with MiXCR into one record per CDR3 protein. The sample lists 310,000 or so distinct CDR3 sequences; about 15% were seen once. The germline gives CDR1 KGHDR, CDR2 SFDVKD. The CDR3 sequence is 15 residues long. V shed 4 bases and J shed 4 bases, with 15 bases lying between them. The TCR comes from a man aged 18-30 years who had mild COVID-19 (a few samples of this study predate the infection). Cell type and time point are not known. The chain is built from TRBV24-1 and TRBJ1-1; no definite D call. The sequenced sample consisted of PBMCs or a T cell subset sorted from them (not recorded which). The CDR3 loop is CATSDRGNPTTEAFF. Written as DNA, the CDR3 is TGTGCCACCAGTGACCGCGGCAACCCCACCACTGAAGCTTTCTTT.